This TCR beta chain was identified during a study of CD8 T cells in ankylosing spondylitis. This clonotype appeared a few times. Its matching antigen is unknown. Findings and caveats of the study: One TCR beta motif, made up of several highly homologous variants, appeared characteristic of ankylosing spondylitis blood.

TCRdb re-called the 5' RACE reads through MiXCR, storing one row per CDR3 protein. This sample yields 700,000 or so distinct CDR3 sequences, of which around a fifth are seen a single time; roughly a fifth belongs to the top ten. The CDR3 is made up of 12 amino acids. V was pared by 7 bases and J by 7 bases, with 13 bases between. The germline V gene has CDR1 MNHEY and CDR2 SVGAGI. Input material: blood, either unsorted or a sorted T cell fraction (not recorded which). The genes are TRBV6-5 and TRBJ1-2; TRBD1 is a possible D gene (5 bases). This clonotype originated in a male donor with ankylosing spondylitis. CDR3 coding DNA: TGTGCCAGCAAGACCGGGACGACTGGCTACACCTTC. Amino acid sequence: CASKTGTTGYTF.